Shown below are 6 T cell receptor beta chains from a single sample sequenced in a study of blood T cell repertoires in COVID-19. Clones were read by immunoSEQ multiplex PCR, and TCRdb kept only the in-frame ones, dropping some. Altogether around 370,000 clones are present, roughly 90% being singletons, with the ten largest covering around 7%. Input material: peripheral blood. The receptors come from a man aged 18 to 29 with active or convalescent COVID-19.

This clone was found a few times. The chain carries TRBV30 and TRBJ2-7, with TRBD1 as a possible D gene (6 bases). The CDR3 loop spans 14 amino acids. The germline CDR1 and CDR2 sequences are GTSNPN and SVGIG (reference sequence). The germline V and J ends were trimmed by 5 bases and 4 bases, with 18 bases remaining between them. This CDR3 reads CAWGTSNTRYEQYF. The CDR3 coding sequence is TGTGCCTGGGGGACATCTAATACCCGTTACGAGCAGTACTTC.

This chain joins TRBV4-1 and TRBJ1-1; the match to TRBD1 covers 8 bases. V trimming: 3 bases; J trimming: 5 bases; junction bases outside the gene matches: 8. Germline assignment: CDR1 MGHRA and CDR2 YSYEKL. The CDR3 length is 15 residues. CDR3 region: CASSQAHRGFTEAFF. In DNA, the CDR3 is TGCGCCAGCAGCCAGGCCCACAGGGGGTTTACTGAAGCTTTCTTT.

This clone has only a few counts. J is TRBJ2-1 and V is TRBV24-1; TRBD1 matches 7 bases. V lost 10 bases and J lost 4; bases outside the gene matches: 3. CDR1 KGHDR and CDR2 SFDVKD come from the germline V gene. This CDR3 comprises 12 residues. CDR3 amino acids: CATGQLYNEQFF. In nucleotides, the CDR3 is TGTGCCACGGGACAGTTATACAATGAGCAGTTCTTC.

This chain links TRBV6-5 with TRBJ1-5; the D gene is possibly TRBD1 (5 bases). V dropped 6 bases and J dropped 9 bases, with 15 bases sitting between them. The CDR3 runs to 13 residues. Germline CDR1 is MNHEY and CDR2 is SVGAGI. The CDR3 DNA reads as TGTGCCAGCAGATCGAATTCGGGGGTGCCCCAGCATTTT. Its translation is CASRSNSGVPQHF.

The rearrangement joins TRBV6-5 to TRBJ2-5; 8 bases agree with TRBD2. CDR3 length: 15 residues. V shed 7 bases, J shed 2 bases, and the junction held 9 bases outside the gene matches. The germline gives CDR1 MNHEY, CDR2 SVGAGI. CDR3 nucleotide sequence: TGTGCCAGCACCGCGGGGGGCGGGGGACAAGAGACCCAGTACTTC. This codes for CASTAGGGGQETQYF.

This clone was recorded only once. This chain connects TRBV3-1 (or the pseudogene TRBV3-2) to TRBJ1-1, with 10 bases fitting TRBD1. The germline V gene has CDR1 LGHDT and CDR2 YNNKEL (reference sequence). This CDR3 has 19 amino acids. With 4 bases clipped from V and 3 bases from J, the junction kept 17 bases outside the gene matches. CDR3 residues: CASSPNVEGQGILDTEAFF. The CDR3 bases are TGTGCCAGCAGCCCGAATGTAGAGGGACAGGGGATTTTGGACACTGAAGCTTTCTTT.